This T cell receptor beta chain was captured by sequencing in a study of T-cell reconstitution after alpha-beta-depleted transplantation in children. Using unique molecular identifiers, the investigators prepared the TCRbeta library. TCRdb reanalysed the PCR reads using MiXCR and keeps one entry per CDR3 protein. The top ten clones hold around 30% of a sample with about a million distinct CDR3 sequences, roughly 29% of them seen once. The CDR3 contains 15 residues. The ends lost 4 bases at V and 5 bases at J; junction bases unmatched: 9. Germline CDR1 and CDR2: MDHEN and SYDVKM. The clonotype was recovered from a boy under three years old who had a stem cell transplant for SCID, so the T cells may come from the graft donor. The sample here was PBMCs, mostly from graft donor cells, taken 360 days after TCRalphabeta/CD19-depleted stem cell transplant. The chain couples TRBV28 to TRBJ2-5; 8 bases are a match to TRBD2. As DNA, the CDR3 is TGTGCCAGCAGTTCGGGGGGGGTAGCTGAGGAGACCCAGTACTTC. Protein: CASSSGGVAEETQYF.